This TCR beta chain derives from a study of blood T cell repertoires in COVID-19. For the study at large: Nucleic acid was either cDNA or gDNA, and it came from T cells, B-cell-depleted T cells, or PBMCs.

CDR3 length: 14 amino acids. Germline CDR1 and CDR2: SGHRS and YFSETQ. Points on this clone: A read error may produce the germline difference seen at one junction end.

Libraries were prepared by immunoSEQ multiplex PCR; TCRdb keeps only in-frame clonotypes and omits some of them. The sample contains tens of thousands of clones, roughly 90% of which appear only once. This TCR came from a man aged 55 to 70 with COVID-19, enrolled during active disease. The V gene is TRBV5-1, the J gene TRBJ2-7; 9 bases are shared with TRBD2. Sequencing was carried out using peripheral blood. CDR3 coding DNA: TGCGCCAGCAGCTCCCTAGCGGGAAGCTACGGGCAGTACTTC. As protein: CASSSLAGSYGQYF.